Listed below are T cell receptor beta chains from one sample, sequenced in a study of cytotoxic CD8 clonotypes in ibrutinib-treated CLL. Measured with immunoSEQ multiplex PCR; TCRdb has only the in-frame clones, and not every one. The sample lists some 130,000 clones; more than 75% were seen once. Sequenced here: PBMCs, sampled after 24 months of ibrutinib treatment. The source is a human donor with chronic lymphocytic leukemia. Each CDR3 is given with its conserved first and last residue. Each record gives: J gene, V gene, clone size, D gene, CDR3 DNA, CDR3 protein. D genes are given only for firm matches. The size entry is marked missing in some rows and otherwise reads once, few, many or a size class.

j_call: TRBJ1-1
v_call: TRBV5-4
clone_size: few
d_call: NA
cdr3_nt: TGTGCCAGCCATCCGACTCCCCATGAAGCTTTCTTT
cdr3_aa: CASHPTPHEAFF

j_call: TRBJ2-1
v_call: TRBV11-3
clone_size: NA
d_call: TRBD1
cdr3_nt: TGTGCCAGCAGCCAGGGGCAGGGGGTCCACAATGAGCAGTTCTTC
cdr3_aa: CASSQGQGVHNEQFF

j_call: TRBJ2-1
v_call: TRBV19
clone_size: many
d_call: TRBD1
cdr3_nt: TGTGCCAGTAGGGCAGGGGGACACAGCTCCTACAATGAGCAGTTCTTC
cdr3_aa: CASRAGGHSSYNEQFF

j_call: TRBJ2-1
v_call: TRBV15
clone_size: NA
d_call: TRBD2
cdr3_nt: TGTGCCACCAGCCCCCCCGGGACTAGCTGGAATGAGCAGTTCTTC
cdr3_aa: CATSPPGTSWNEQFF

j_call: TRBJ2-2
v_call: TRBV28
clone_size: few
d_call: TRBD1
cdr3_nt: TGTGCCAGCAGTCCCCGGGACAGCCGCGCCCCCCGCCCCGCACACGCCGGGGAGCTGTTTTTT
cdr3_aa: CASSPRDSRAPRPAHAGELFF

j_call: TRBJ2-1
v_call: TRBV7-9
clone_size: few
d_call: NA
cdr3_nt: TGTGCCAGCAGCCCCGCGGAGGGCCGGGATGAGCAGTTCTTC
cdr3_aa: CASSPAEGRDEQFF

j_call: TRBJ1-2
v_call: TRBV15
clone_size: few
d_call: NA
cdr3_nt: TGTGCCACCAGCAGAGCCACGGGGACTCCTACCTATGGCTACACCTTC
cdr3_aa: CATSRATGTPTYGYTF

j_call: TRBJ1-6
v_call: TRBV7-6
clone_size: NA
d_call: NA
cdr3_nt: TGTGCCAGCAGCTTAGGGCCTCCCGGGACACCTTATAATTCACCCCTCCACTTT
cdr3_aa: CASSLGPPGTPYNSPLHF

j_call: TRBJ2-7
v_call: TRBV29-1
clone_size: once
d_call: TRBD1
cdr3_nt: TGCAGCGTGCCGGGACAGGGGATCCACGAGCAGTACTTC
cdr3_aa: CSVPGQGIHEQYF

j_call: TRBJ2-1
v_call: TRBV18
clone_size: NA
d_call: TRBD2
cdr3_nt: TGTGCCAGCTCACCACCGGGGACTAGCGGTTACAATGAGCAGTTCTTC
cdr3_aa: CASSPPGTSGYNEQFF

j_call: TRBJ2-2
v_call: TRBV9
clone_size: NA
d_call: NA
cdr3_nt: TGTGCCAGCAGCGTAGCTCGTGGGGAGCTGTTTTTT
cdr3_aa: CASSVARGELFF

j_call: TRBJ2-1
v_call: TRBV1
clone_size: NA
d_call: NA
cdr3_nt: TGCACCAGCAGCCCTATGGATCTCACCAGGGCCCGATCGAATGAGCAGTTCTTC
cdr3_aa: CTSSPMDLTRARSNEQFF

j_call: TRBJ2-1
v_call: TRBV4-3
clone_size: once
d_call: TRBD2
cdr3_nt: TGCGCCAGCAGCCAAGAACGGGCCGGGAGGCGGTTCTTC
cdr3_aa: CASSQERAGRRFF

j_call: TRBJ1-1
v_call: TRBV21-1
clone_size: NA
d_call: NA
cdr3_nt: TGTGCCAGCAGCAAAGTGGGGGGTAGTTATGAAGCTTTCTTT
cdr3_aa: CASSKVGGSYEAFF

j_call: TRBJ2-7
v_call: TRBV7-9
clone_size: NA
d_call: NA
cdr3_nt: TGTGCCAGCAGCTTACTGACAGCGAACGAGCAGTACTTC
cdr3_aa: CASSLLTANEQYF

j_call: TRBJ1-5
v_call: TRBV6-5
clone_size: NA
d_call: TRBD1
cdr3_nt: TGTGCCAGCAGTTACGGACAGGGCGGACAGCCCCAGCATTTT
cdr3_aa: CASSYGQGGQPQHF

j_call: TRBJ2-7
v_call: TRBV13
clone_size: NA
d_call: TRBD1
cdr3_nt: TGTGCCAGCAGCTTAGCCGGGACAGGGGAGGTGAACGAGCAGTACTTC
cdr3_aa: CASSLAGTGEVNEQYF

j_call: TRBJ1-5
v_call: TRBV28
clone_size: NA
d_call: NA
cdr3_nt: TGTGCCAGCAGTTTATTTTCTCAGCCCCAGCATTTT
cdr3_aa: CASSLFSQPQHF

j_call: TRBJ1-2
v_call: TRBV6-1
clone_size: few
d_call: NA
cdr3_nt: TGTGCCAGCAGTGAGTCAGACTATGGCTACACCTTC
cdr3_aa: CASSESDYGYTF

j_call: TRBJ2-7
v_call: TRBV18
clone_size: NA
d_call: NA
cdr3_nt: TGTGCCAGCTCAGCACAGGCCTACGAGCAGTACTTC
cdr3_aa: CASSAQAYEQYF

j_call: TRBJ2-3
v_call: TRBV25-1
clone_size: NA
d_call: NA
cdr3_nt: TGTGCCAGCAGCGCGGGACAGTCTGGCACAGATACGCAGTATTTT
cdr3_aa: CASSAGQSGTDTQYF

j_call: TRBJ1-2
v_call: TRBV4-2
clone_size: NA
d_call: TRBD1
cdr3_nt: TGTGCCAGCAGCCAAGGAGGGGGCGGGCGGGGCTACACCTTC
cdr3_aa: CASSQGGGGRGYTF

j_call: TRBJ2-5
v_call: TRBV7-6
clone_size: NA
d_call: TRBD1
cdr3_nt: TGTGCCAGCAGCTTACCCCGGGACAGGGGCGAGTACCAAGAGACCCAGTACTTC
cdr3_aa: CASSLPRDRGEYQETQYF

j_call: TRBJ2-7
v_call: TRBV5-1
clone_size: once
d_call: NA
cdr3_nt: TGCGCCAGCAGCTCGGATCTTTGGAAGAGCTACGAGCAGTACTTC
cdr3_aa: CASSSDLWKSYEQYF

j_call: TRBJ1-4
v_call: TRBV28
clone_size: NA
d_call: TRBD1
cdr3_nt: TGTGCCAGCAGCCGGGGACAGATTAATGAAAAACTGTTTTTT
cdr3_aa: CASSRGQINEKLFF

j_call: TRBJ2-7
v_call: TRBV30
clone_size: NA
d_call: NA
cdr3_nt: TGTGCCTGGAGTGTGGAGGGCCACGAGCAGTACTTC
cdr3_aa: CAWSVEGHEQYF

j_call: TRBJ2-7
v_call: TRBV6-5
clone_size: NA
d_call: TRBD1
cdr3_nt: TGTGCCAGCAGTTTTGGTCAGGGGGCGCGTGAGCAGTACTTC
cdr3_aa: CASSFGQGAREQYF

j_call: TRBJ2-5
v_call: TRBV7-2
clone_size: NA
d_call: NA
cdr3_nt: TGTGCCAGCAGCCGCCAGGGGGGGGAGACCCAGTACTTC
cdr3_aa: CASSRQGGETQYF

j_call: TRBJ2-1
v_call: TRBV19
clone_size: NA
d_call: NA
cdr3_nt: TGTGCCAGTATCCCCCGGTTAGCGTACAATGAGCAGTTCTTC
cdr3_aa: CASIPRLAYNEQFF

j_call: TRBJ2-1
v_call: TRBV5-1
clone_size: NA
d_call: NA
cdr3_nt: TGCGCCAGCAGCTTGGCGCCAGGGGCTCACAATGAGCAGTTCTTC
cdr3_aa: CASSLAPGAHNEQFF

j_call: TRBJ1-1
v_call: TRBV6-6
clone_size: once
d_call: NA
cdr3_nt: TGTGCCAGCAGTTACCAGGAGAACACTGAAGCTTTCTTT
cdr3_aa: CASSYQENTEAFF

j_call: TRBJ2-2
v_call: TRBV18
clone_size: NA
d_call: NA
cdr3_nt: TGTGCCAGCTCACCATCCGGTAGAGGTAACACCGGGGAGCTGTTTTTT
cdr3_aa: CASSPSGRGNTGELFF

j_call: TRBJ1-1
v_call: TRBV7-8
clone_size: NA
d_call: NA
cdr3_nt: TGTGCCAGCAGCAACGGCCCGGGCACTGAAGCTTTCTTT
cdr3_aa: CASSNGPGTEAFF

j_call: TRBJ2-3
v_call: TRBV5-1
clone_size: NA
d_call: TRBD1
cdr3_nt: TGCGCCAGCAGCTTGGCTTCTCCGGCAGGGGGAGATACGCAGTATTTT
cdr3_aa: CASSLASPAGGDTQYF

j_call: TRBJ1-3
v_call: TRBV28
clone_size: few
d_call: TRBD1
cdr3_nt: TGTGCCAGCAGTTTACTGACAGGGTGGGGAAACACCATATATTTT
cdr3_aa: CASSLLTGWGNTIYF

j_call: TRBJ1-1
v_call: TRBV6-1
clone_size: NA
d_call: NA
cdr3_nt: TGTGCCAGCAGTGAGGGGATGGGGAAAGCTTTCTTT
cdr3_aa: CASSEGMGKAFF

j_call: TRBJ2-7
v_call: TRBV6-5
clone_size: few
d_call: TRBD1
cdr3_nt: TGTGCCAGCAGTTACGGGACAGGTACCTACGAGCAGTACTTC
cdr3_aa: CASSYGTGTYEQYF

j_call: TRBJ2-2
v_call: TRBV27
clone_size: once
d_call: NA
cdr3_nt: TGTGCCAGCAGCCCCGGGCCGTCCTGGGCCGGGGAGCTGTTTTTT
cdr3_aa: CASSPGPSWAGELFF

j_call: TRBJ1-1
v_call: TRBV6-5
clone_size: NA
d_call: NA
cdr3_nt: TGTGCCAGCACTCCCACCGGGGCGAGGACTGAAGCTTTCTTT
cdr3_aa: CASTPTGARTEAFF

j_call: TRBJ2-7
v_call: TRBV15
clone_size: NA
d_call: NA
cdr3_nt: TGTGCCACCAGCAGAGGGGGAGGCAGGGGGACTTACGAGCAGTACTTC
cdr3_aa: CATSRGGGRGTYEQYF

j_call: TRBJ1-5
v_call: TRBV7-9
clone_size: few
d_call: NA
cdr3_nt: TGTGCCAGCAGCCCCGAAAACGATCAGCCCCAGCATTTT
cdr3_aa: CASSPENDQPQHF

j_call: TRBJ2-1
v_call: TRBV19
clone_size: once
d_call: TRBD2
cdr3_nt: TGTGCCAGTAGTACCCAGCGGGACGGGGAGCAGTTCTTC
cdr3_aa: CASSTQRDGEQFF

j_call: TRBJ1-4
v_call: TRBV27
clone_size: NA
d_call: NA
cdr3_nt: TGTGCCAGCAGTTTCGGGTCAGGGCCAACGGGAAAACTGTTTTTT
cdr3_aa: CASSFGSGPTGKLFF